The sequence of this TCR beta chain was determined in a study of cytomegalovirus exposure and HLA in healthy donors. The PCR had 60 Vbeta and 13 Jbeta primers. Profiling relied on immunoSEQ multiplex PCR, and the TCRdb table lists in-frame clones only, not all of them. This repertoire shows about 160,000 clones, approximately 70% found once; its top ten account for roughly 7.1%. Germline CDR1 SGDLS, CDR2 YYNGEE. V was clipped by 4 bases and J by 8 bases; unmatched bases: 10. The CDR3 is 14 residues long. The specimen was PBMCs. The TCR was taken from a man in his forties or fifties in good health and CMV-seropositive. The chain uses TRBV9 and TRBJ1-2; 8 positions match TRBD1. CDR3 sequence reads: CASSPTDRVGGYTF. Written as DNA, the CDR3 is TGTGCCAGCAGCCCAACGGACAGGGTGGGGGGCTACACCTTC.